These 26 T cell receptor beta chains originate from one sample sequenced in a study of blood T cell repertoires in COVID-19. Clones were sequenced by immunoSEQ multiplex PCR, and TCRdb holds only the in-frame ones, with some missing. The sample lists tens of thousands of clones, about nine tenths seen once, with more than 5.5% in the top ten. The specimen was peripheral blood. These receptors came from a man over 45 with active COVID-19.

This chain links TRBV30 with TRBJ2-7, with D possibly TRBD2 on 5 matching bases. The germline gives CDR1 GTSNPN, CDR2 SVGIG (reference sequence). CDR3 size: 14 residues. V was pared by 0 bases and J by 3 bases, with 12 bases between. The CDR3 DNA is TGTGCCTGGAGTGTATACCCCGGGAACTACGAGCAGTACTTC. As protein: CAWSVYPGNYEQYF.

This clone has only a few counts. The rearrangement links TRBV21-1 to TRBJ2-7; the table assigns TRBD2, which was not confirmed against the DNA. TRBV21-1 is a known pseudogene. This CDR3 contains 19 residues. CDR3 in amino acids: CASSKEPGLTLLFADEQYF. CDR3 nucleotides: TGTGCCAGCAGCAAGGAACCGGGACTGACCCTATTATTTGCGGATGAGCAGTACTTC.

CDR3 sequence: CASSITLAGLYEQYF. CDR3 bases: TGTGCCAGTAGCATCACTCTAGCGGGACTATACGAGCAGTACTTC. The genes are TRBV19 and TRBJ2-7, with 9 bases that match TRBD2. The CDR3 spans 15 residues. From germline, CDR1 is LNHDA and CDR2 SQIVND (reference sequence). V lost 6 bases and J lost 4; bases outside the gene matches: 10.

This chain uses TRBV7-9 with TRBJ2-5, with 7 bases that match TRBD1. The V and J ends lost 10 bases and 2 bases, in that order; junction bases with no gene match: 7. Per the germline V gene, CDR1 is SEHNR and CDR2 is FQNEAQ (reference sequence). The CDR3 is 13 amino acids. CDR3 DNA sequence: TGTGCCATTATTCAGGGGGAACAAGAGACCCAGTACTTC. As protein: CAIIQGEQETQYF.

This clone was seen once. The chain joins TRBV4-2 to TRBJ2-7, with TRBD1 matching over 8 bases. V trimming: 7 bases; J trimming: 4 bases; junction bases outside the gene matches: 15. The CDR3 covers 16 residues. In germline, CDR1 is LGHNA, CDR2 YNFKEQ. The CDR3 region is CASTPGVQGAGYEQYF. The CDR3 DNA follows: TGTGCCAGCACCCCCGGAGTTCAGGGGGCGGGTTACGAGCAGTACTTC.

The J gene is TRBJ2-3, the V gene TRBV5-1; the match to TRBD2 covers 7 bases. CDR3 length equals 14 residues. CDR1 is SGHRS, CDR2 YFSETQ, per germline. V lost 6 bases to trimming and J lost 0 bases; unmatched junction nucleotides: 4. The CDR3 DNA reads TGCGCCAGCATGAGCGGGACTAGCACAGATACGCAGTATTTT. This encodes CASMSGTSTDTQYF. Full variable domain (rest looked up from reference TRBV5-1 and TRBJ2-3): KAGVTQTPRYLIKTRGQQVTLSCSPISGHRSVSWYQQTPGQGLQFLFEYFSETQRNKGNFPGRFSGRQFSNSRSEMNVSTLELGDSALYLCASMSGTSTDTQYFGPGTRLTVL.

V usage is TRBV4-2 and J usage is TRBJ2-1; D is perhaps TRBD2 (6 bases). CDR3 length: 18 residues. The germline V and J ends were trimmed by 0 bases and 0 bases, with 15 bases remaining between them. From germline, CDR1 is LGHNA and CDR2 YNFKEQ. The CDR3 sequence: CASSQESVAESSYNEQFF. The CDR3 bases are TGTGCCAGCAGCCAAGAATCTGTAGCGGAGAGCTCCTACAATGAGCAGTTCTTC.

V is TRBV27 and J is TRBJ2-1, with 8 bases that match TRBD2. V was clipped by 0 bases and J by 1 base; unmatched bases: 5. In germline, CDR1 is MNHEY, CDR2 SMNVEV (reference sequence). The CDR3 has 17 residues. CDR3: CASSLSGRVPSYNEQFF. CDR3 nucleotide sequence: TGTGCCAGCAGTTTATCCGGGAGGGTACCTTCCTACAATGAGCAGTTCTTC.

The V and J genes are TRBV12-3 or TRBV12-4 and TRBJ1-1; 7 nucleotides line up with TRBD1. V dropped 7 bases and J dropped 3; count of bases not matched to a gene: 5. CDR3 length: 13 amino acids. The CDR3 nucleotides read TGTGCCAGCAAAACAGGGGCCTACACTGAAGCTTTCTTT. Amino acid sequence: CASKTGAYTEAFF.

This chain uses TRBV6-6 with TRBJ2-7, with 9 bases identical to TRBD1. CDR1 is MNHNY, CDR2 SVGAGI, per germline (reference sequence). The ends lost 6 bases at V and 1 base at J; junction bases unmatched: 4. The CDR3 is 14 amino acids. The CDR3 protein is CASRKDRGSYEQYF. The CDR3 region has the DNA TGTGCCAGCAGAAAGGACAGGGGATCCTACGAGCAGTACTTC.

The gene calls are TRBV5-4 and TRBJ2-5, with 8 bases aligning to TRBD1. The CDR3 is 15 amino acids. V trimming: 5 bases; J trimming: 1 base; junction bases outside the gene matches: 7. From germline, CDR1 is SGHNT and CDR2 YYREEE (reference sequence). In DNA form, the CDR3 reads TGTGCCAGCAGGGCCGGGACAGGAGGCCAAGAGACCCAGTACTTC. Residues: CASRAGTGGQETQYF.

The CDR3 nucleotides read TGTGCCAGCGCTTTTTTCAGTGGAAACACCATATATTTT. It is translated as CASAFFSGNTIYF. J is TRBJ1-3 and V is TRBV12-3 or TRBV12-4; D call uncertain. V was cut by 8 bases and J by 3 bases, with 11 bases left in between. The CDR3 is 13 residues long.

The genes are TRBV4-2 and TRBJ2-2; D perhaps matches TRBD2 (5 bases). The CDR3 has 18 residues. V dropped 1 base and J dropped 5 bases, with 20 bases sitting between them. CDR1 LGHNA and CDR2 YNFKEQ come from the germline V gene. The CDR3 spells CASSQVGNGRMGTGELFF. The CDR3, as DNA: TGTGCCAGCAGCCAAGTCGGGAATGGTCGGATGGGGACCGGGGAGCTGTTTTTT.

The rearrangement uses TRBV5-4 and TRBJ1-6; TRBD1 agrees at 12 bases. CDR1 is SGHNT, CDR2 YYREEE, per germline (reference sequence). The V and J ends lost 4 bases and 10 bases, in that order; junction bases with no gene match: 12. This CDR3 has 17 amino acids. This chain's CDR3 is CASSHSGTGGLISPLHF. The CDR3 nucleotides read TGTGCCAGCAGCCACTCCGGGACAGGGGGCTTGATCTCACCCCTCCACTTT.

The chain employs TRBV9 and TRBJ1-3, with D perhaps matching TRBD1 (6 bases). CDR3 size: 16 residues. Germline V gene sequence: CDR1 SGDLS, CDR2 YYNGEE. Trimming took off 0 bases at V and 0 bases at J, with 10 bases between the two ends. This CDR3 reads CASSVEDRPSGNTIYF. CDR3 nucleotide sequence: TGTGCCAGCAGCGTAGAAGACAGGCCCTCTGGAAACACCATATATTTT. Filled out from reference TRBV9 and TRBJ1-3, the complete variable domain reads DSGVTQTPKHLITATGQRVTLRCSPRSGDLSVYWYQQSLDQGLQFLIQYYNGEERAKGNILERFSAQQFPDLHSELNLSSLELGDSALYFCASSVEDRPSGNTIYFGEGSWLTVV.

The rearrangement uses TRBV19 and TRBJ2-2; possible D gene TRBD1, 5 bases. Trimming took 4 bases from V and 3 from J, leaving 12 bases between them. Germline V gene sequence: CDR1 LNHDA, CDR2 SQIVND (reference sequence). The CDR3 contains 15 residues. The DNA of the CDR3 is TGTGCCAGTAGTAGGCAGGGCCTCGACACCGGGGAGCTGTTTTTT. Residues: CASSRQGLDTGELFF. Variable domain in full (rest from reference TRBV19 and TRBJ2-2): DGGITQSPKYLFRKEGQNVTLSCEQNLNHDAMYWYRQDPGQGLRLIYYSQIVNDFQKGDIAEGYSVSREKKESFPLTVTSAQKNPTAFYLCASSRQGLDTGELFFGEGSRLTVL.

This chain joins TRBV2 and TRBJ2-3; D is perhaps TRBD1 (6 bases). V was cut by 5 bases and J by 4 bases, with 16 bases left in between. The CDR3 is made up of 15 amino acids. The germline gives CDR1 SNHLY, CDR2 FYNNEI. CDR3 DNA sequence: TGTGCCAGCAGTATGCAGGGGCCCGAAGCAGATACGCAGTATTTT. Translation gives CASSMQGPEADTQYF.

This clone was seen just once. The V call is TRBV5-4, the J call TRBJ2-3; D possibly corresponds to TRBD2 (5 bases). Trimming stripped 5 bases from V and 1 base from J, with 5 bases between. Germline CDR1 is SGHNT and CDR2 is YYREEE (reference sequence). The CDR3 length is 12 residues. In nucleotides, the CDR3 is TGTGCCAGCAGGCGGGGCACAGATACGCAGTATTTT. This translates into CASRRGTDTQYF. The complete variable domain, with remaining parts taken from reference TRBV5-4 and TRBJ2-3, reads ETGVTQSPTHLIKTRGQQVTLRCSSQSGHNTVSWYQQALGQGPQFIFQYYREEENGRGNFPPRFSGLQFPNYSSELNVNALELDDSALYLCASRRGTDTQYFGPGTRLTVL.

V gene TRBV10-3 combines with J gene TRBJ2-3; perhaps TRBD2 as D (5 bases). In germline, CDR1 is ENHRY, CDR2 SYGVKD. The ends were cut back, 2 bases at V and 0 bases at J, with 12 bases in the middle. CDR3 size: 16 residues. In DNA, the CDR3 is TGTGCCATCAGTGAGAGCCCGGGATCTAGCACAGATACGCAGTATTTT. As protein: CAISESPGSSTDTQYF.

The chain couples TRBV30 to TRBJ2-7, with 7 bases identical to TRBD2. V shed 0 bases and J 1 base; nucleotides not matched to a gene: 9. Germline values: CDR1 GTSNPN, CDR2 SVGIG (reference sequence). The CDR3 is 16 residues long. In nucleotides, the CDR3 is TGTGCCTGGAGTGTAGTCAGAGCGGGGCCATCCTACGAGCAGTACTTC. Amino acids: CAWSVVRAGPSYEQYF. Supplemented by reference TRBV30 and TRBJ2-7, the full variable domain reads SQTIHQWPATLVQPVGSPLSLECTVEGTSNPNLYWYRQAAGRGLQLLFYSVGIGQISSEVPQNLSASRPQDRQFILSSKKLLLSDSGFYLCAWSVVRAGPSYEQYFGPGTRLTVT.

The chain links TRBV7-2 to TRBJ2-2; 9 bases agree with TRBD2. The V gene end was trimmed by 6 bases and the J gene end by 1 base; junction bases not matched to a gene: 6. The germline V gene encodes CDR1 SGHTA and CDR2 FQGNSA. CDR3 length: 16 amino acids. CDR3 in amino acids: CASRENSGGNTGELFF. The CDR3 region has the DNA TGTGCCAGCAGAGAAAATAGCGGGGGGAACACCGGGGAGCTGTTTTTT. The full variable domain, rest sourced from reference TRBV7-2 and TRBJ2-2, is GAGVSQSPSNKVTEKGKDVELRCDPISGHTALYWYRQSLGQGLEFLIYFQGNSAPDKSGLPSDRFSAERTGGSVSTLTIQRTQQEDSAVYLCASRENSGGNTGELFFGEGSRLTVL.

This sequence joins TRBV28 and TRBJ1-5; D might be TRBD1 (5 bases). The CDR3 covers 16 residues. Trimming left V 6 bases short and J 0 bases short, with 15 bases between. Germline V CDR1 and CDR2: MDHEN, SYDVKM. In DNA, the CDR3 is TGTGCCAGCAGGGGGAGTGGGGGAGGTAGCAATCAGCCCCAGCATTTT. It specifies CASRGSGGGSNQPQHF.

This chain uses TRBV18 with TRBJ2-6; the D is unclear. CDR3 length: 16 residues. V was pared by 2 bases and J by 2 bases, with 10 bases between. Germline V gene sequence: CDR1 KGHSH, CDR2 LQKENI. The CDR3 DNA reads as TGTGCCAGCTCACCAATTCCGACTCCTGGGGCCAACGTCCTGACTTTC. It translates to CASSPIPTPGANVLTF. The variable domain in full, with the rest retrieved from reference TRBV18 and TRBJ2-6, is NAGVMQNPRHLVRRRGQEARLRCSPMKGHSHVYWYRQLPEEGLKFMVYLQKENIIDESGMPKERFSAEFPKEGPSILRIQQVVRGDSAAYFCASSPIPTPGANVLTFGAGSRLTVL.

The chain couples TRBV4-1 to TRBJ2-3, with D maybe TRBD1 (6 bases). Germline V gene data show CDR1 as MGHRA and CDR2 as YSYEKL. V was pared by 0 bases and J by 2 bases, with 12 bases between. The CDR3 is 16 amino acids. CDR3 bases: TGCGCCAGCAGCCAAGATGGGTCAGGGGCCACAGATACGCAGTATTTT. It encodes CASSQDGSGATDTQYF.

The rearrangement uses TRBV15 and TRBJ1-2; unclear D gene. This CDR3 has 14 amino acids. Germline values: CDR1 LNHNV, CDR2 YYDKDF (reference sequence). V was trimmed by 0 bases and J by 2 bases, leaving 7 bases between them. As DNA, the CDR3 is TGTGCCACCAGCAGAGATGTCGGGAACTATGGCTACACCTTC. This encodes CATSRDVGNYGYTF. Full variable domain (missing parts from reference TRBV15 and TRBJ1-2): DAMVIQNPRYQVTQFGKPVTLSCSQTLNHNVMYWYQQKSSQAPKLLFHYYDKDFNNEADTPDNFQSRRPNTSFCFLDIRSPGLGDTAMYLCATSRDVGNYGYTFGSGTRLTVV.

V usage is TRBV29-1 and J usage is TRBJ2-3; perhaps TRBD2 as D (6 bases). The germline V gene has CDR1 SQVTM and CDR2 ANQGSEA. The CDR3 runs 15 residues. V was cut by 4 bases and J by 0 bases, with 14 bases left in between. The CDR3 DNA reads TGCAGCGTTGGAGCGGGCTTAACTAGCACAGATACGCAGTATTTT. As protein: CSVGAGLTSTDTQYF.